This T cell receptor (beta chain) was sequenced in a study of T cell repertoires in cytomegalovirus infection. A few counts support this clonotype. What it binds is unknown. This CDR3 has 14 amino acids. Germline loops: CDR1 MDHEN, CDR2 SYDVKM. V was shortened by 5 bases and J by 2 bases, with 13 bases between the two germline ends. TCRdb called the reads again in MiXCR, with one record for every CDR3 protein. The sample holds about 740,000 distinct CDR3 sequences; about 40% are singletons and the top ten take 2.5% to 3.5%. Study-wide points: The response measured ex vivo was dominated by TCR beta clonotypes (HLA-C-restricted and CMV-specific).

Sequenced material: PBMCs. This receptor was obtained from a human donor in good health (CMV status not recorded). Some clones in this sample may be carry-over from other donors' samples. The V and J genes are TRBV28 and TRBJ2-7; the D gene is possibly TRBD2 (6 bases). CDR3 region: CASSHPREAYEQYF. The DNA for the CDR3 is TGTGCCAGCAGTCATCCCAGGGAGGCCTACGAGCAGTACTTC.